This T cell receptor (beta chain) was sequenced during a study of neurological immune-mediated disorders (dated by TCRdb to between 2018 and 2021). Looking at the study overall: Of the 35 or so multiple sclerosis patients, approximately 31 had relapsing-remitting MS and 3 had secondary progressive MS. Peripheral blood TCR-beta repertoires from patients with HTLV-I-associated myelopathy (HAM/TSP), patients with multiple sclerosis, and healthy controls were compared in the study using UMI-based sequencing. Longitudinal samples, technical triplicates and paired sorted CD4+ and CD8+ T-cell subsets, alongside PBMC samples, were included among the roughly 100 TCR-beta libraries. The cohort was made up of 68 subjects, consisting of around 14 HAM/TSP patients, 34 multiple sclerosis patients and around 20 healthy controls.

What the study reported, not specific to this receptor: The MS cluster was not associated with any clinical or MRI features, and the authors stated that larger cohorts are needed. Expanded clones from different subjects shared no identical CDR3 amino acid sequences, which suggests that TCR-beta repertoires were private in all groups. Repertoires from 18 of 34 MS patients were grouped by phylogenetic analysis into a cluster of related CDR3 sequences, suggesting a possible repertoire-level signature. TCR clonal expansion was highest in HAM/TSP patients and lowest in MS patients, with MS patients falling below even healthy controls.

cDNA was synthesized by template-switch 5'RACE using a primer carrying a 10-nucleotide random unique molecular identifier by which each TCR transcript was tagged. Each sequencing run produced over 180 million TCR-beta sequences covering 15-18 subjects. The RNeasy kit was used for extraction of total RNA. Using the KAPA Real-time Library Amplification kit, TCR-beta VDJ regions were amplified with primers for the TCR constant region and the 5'RACE anchor. A first PCR added sample indexes and Illumina adaptors, and a second PCR then raised library yield. The roughly 650 bp TCR product was size-selected on a 2% E-gel SizeSelection system after Ampure bead purification. Before pooling, library quality was assessed on a Bioanalyzer, concentration was determined with Qubit, and library quantification was performed with the Kapa Library Quantification kit. Libraries were sequenced paired-end 2 x 150 bp on an Illumina HiSeq 2500. To increase sequence diversity, roughly 24-31% phiX was spiked into each library pool. The authors' pipeline ran thus. The quality-filtered reads were processed with the UMI-based MiGEC pipeline, whose error correction step removed more than 75% of the raw TCR sequences. IMGT germline references were used for aligning VDJ genes, and each clonotype was defined as a unique CDR3 amino acid sequence together with its V-J genes. Clonal expansion, Shannon diversity and CDR3 relatedness (CalcPairwiseDistances, ClusterSamples) were evaluated with VDJtools, and phylogenetic trees were built with CLCbio workbench. Clones with at least 8 unique UMIs were defined as expanded, with this threshold being based on coefficient-of-variation modelling across technical triplicates. In TCRdb, the public reads were trimmed at Q25 with fastp and aligned with MiXCR, with productive beta chains retained. For every CDR3 protein sequence, its rows merge into one entry that carries the most common genes and DNA. The V and J calls come from TCRdb's annotation, not from the publication. For this sample the table gives 87,000 or so distinct CDR3 sequences, of which approximately 3.3% were detected only once. Of the sample, around 6% is held by the ten largest clones.

Trimming removed 4 bases from V and 5 bases from J; the gene matches leave 12 bases unexplained. The cysteine opens and the phenylalanine closes a CDR3 of 17 amino acids. Just the 51-base CDR3 DNA is kept, in frame starting at base 1. In the germline V gene, CDR1 corresponds to SGHDN and CDR2 to FVKESK. As for this clonotype: This receptor's antigen is unknown. Base quality data are lacking; no much larger clone is found one base away.

Unsorted PBMC libraries were generated from 2 million PBMCs stored in RNAlater at -80 °C until RNA extraction. The multiple sclerosis patients were enrolled in a US clinical protocol that evaluated disease progression with magnetic resonance imaging. PBMCs were separated from peripheral blood using Ficoll-Hypaque density gradient centrifugation and then cryopreserved in liquid nitrogen. The sequenced sample consisted of PBMCs. Recombination joined TRBV14 with TRBJ2-1; TRBD2 aligns with 9 central bases. This clonotype originated in a woman under 30 with multiple sclerosis. The DNA sequence reads TGTGCCAGCAGCCCGTATCTACTAGCGGGTTCTGACAATGAGCAGTTCTTC. This encodes CASSPYLLAGSDNEQFF.